These T cell receptor beta chains were read from a single sample in a study of T cells in Graves' hyperthyroidism and ophthalmopathy. TCRdb called the multiplex PCR reads again in MiXCR, with one record for every CDR3 protein. Here the sample spans 400,000 or so distinct CDR3 sequences, roughly 15% being singletons. Sequencing was done on a sample of blood. Receptors originate from a woman aged 25-40 years with Graves' ophthalmopathy. The CDR3 runs from the conserved cysteine through the conserved F or W. A D gene is named only where the DNA matches it firmly. Size is stated for part of the rows, as once, few or many counts, or as a class when the clone is expanded.

>TRBJ2-7|TRBD2|TRBV5-1|15|many
TGCGCCAGCAGCTGGGGACTAGCGGGGGCCTACGAGCAGTACTTC
CASSWGLAGAYEQYF
>TRBJ2-3|-|TRBV28|15|many
TGTGCCAGCAGTTTAGAAAACGTCAGGGTGGATACGCAGTATTTT
CASSLENVRVDTQYF
>TRBJ1-4|-|TRBV9|13|-
TGTGCCAGCAGCGCCGGGCAATATGAAAAACTGTTTTTT
CASSAGQYEKLFF
>TRBJ2-2|-|TRBV11-2|13|many
TGTGCCAGCAGCTTAGCCATGACCGGGGAGCTGTTTTTT
CASSLAMTGELFF
>TRBJ1-3|-|TRBV7-3|19|many
TGTGCCAGCAGCTTAACTGCCCCCGGCGTAGGCTCCTCTGGAAACACCATATATTTT
CASSLTAPGVGSSGNTIYF
>TRBJ1-1|-|TRBV4-2|14|many
TGTGCCAGCAGCCAAGATCGAGGGAGCACTGAAGCTTTCTTT
CASSQDRGSTEAFF
>TRBJ2-1|TRBD1|TRBV5-1|17|many
TGCGCCAGCAGCTTTCCAGAACAGGGGGCAATATGGAATGAGCAGTTCTTC
CASSFPEQGAIWNEQFF
>TRBJ1-2|-|TRBV5-1|15|many
TGCGCCAGCAGCTGGACATGGTATCCCAACTATGGCTACACCTTC
CASSWTWYPNYGYTF
>TRBJ1-6|-|TRBV20-1|15|many
TGCAGTGCGTATCACAGGAGCAACTATAATTCACCCCTCCACTTT
CSAYHRSNYNSPLHF
>TRBJ2-7|TRBD1|TRBV6-1|15|many
TGTGCCAGCAGCCCGACAGGGGGCGACGGGTACGAGCAGTACTTC
CASSPTGGDGYEQYF
>TRBJ1-2|-|TRBV24-1|10|many
TGTGCCACCAGACCCCGAAGCTACACCTTC
CATRPRSYTF
>TRBJ2-6|-|TRBV12-3/TRBV12-4|19|many
TGTGCCAGCAGTTCCCCGGGACATCGGAGAAGCTCTGGGGCCAACGTCCTGACTTTC
CASSSPGHRRSSGANVLTF
>TRBJ2-2|-|TRBV12-3/TRBV12-4|14|many
TGTGCCAGCAGTAGTAACGGGGTTACCGGGGAGCTGTTTTTT
CASSSNGVTGELFF
>TRBJ1-5|TRBD1|TRBV6-6|15|-
TGTGCCAGCAGTTACTCGATACAGGGGAATCAGCCCCAGCATTTT
CASSYSIQGNQPQHF
>TRBJ1-1|TRBD1|TRBV4-2|16|many
TGTGCCAGCAGCCAAAGGGGACAGGGACGGTTCACTGAAGCTTTCTTT
CASSQRGQGRFTEAFF
>TRBJ1-6|TRBD1|TRBV12-3/TRBV12-4|14|few
TGTGCCAGCACCCAGACAGGGTTGGGTTCACCCCTCCACTTT
CASTQTGLGSPLHF
>TRBJ2-7|-|TRBV3-1|14|many
TGTGCCAGCAGCCAAAATTCTAAGACCTACGAGCAGTACTTC
CASSQNSKTYEQYF
>TRBJ1-6|-|TRBV3-1|18|-
TGTGCCAGCAGCCCATACGTTCGTAGGGAATCCTATAATTCACCCCTCCACTTT
CASSPYVRRESYNSPLHF
>TRBJ2-5|-|TRBV10-3|14|many
TGTGCCATCAGCTCATCTGGAGGGTCGAAGACCCAGTACTTC
CAISSSGGSKTQYF
>TRBJ2-5|TRBD2|TRBV11-3|16|few
TGTGCCAGCAGCCCAGCAGATTCGGACGGGGGGGAGACCCAGTACTTC
CASSPADSDGGETQYF
>TRBJ2-3|-|TRBV11-2|14|few
TGTGCCAGCAGCTGGGGCAGCACCACAGATACGCAGTATTTT
CASSWGSTTDTQYF
>TRBJ2-7|TRBD1|TRBV6-5|15|many
TGTGCCAGCAGTTACTCTATCCAGGGGGTATACGAGCAGTACTTC
CASSYSIQGVYEQYF
>TRBJ2-1|-|TRBV6-4|12|few
TGTGCCACCATGGAGGGGGGTGGGAAGCAGTTCTTC
CATMEGGGKQFF
>TRBJ2-3|-|TRBV27|12|many
TGTGCCAGCAGGAGTATTTCAGATACGCAGTATTTT
CASRSISDTQYF